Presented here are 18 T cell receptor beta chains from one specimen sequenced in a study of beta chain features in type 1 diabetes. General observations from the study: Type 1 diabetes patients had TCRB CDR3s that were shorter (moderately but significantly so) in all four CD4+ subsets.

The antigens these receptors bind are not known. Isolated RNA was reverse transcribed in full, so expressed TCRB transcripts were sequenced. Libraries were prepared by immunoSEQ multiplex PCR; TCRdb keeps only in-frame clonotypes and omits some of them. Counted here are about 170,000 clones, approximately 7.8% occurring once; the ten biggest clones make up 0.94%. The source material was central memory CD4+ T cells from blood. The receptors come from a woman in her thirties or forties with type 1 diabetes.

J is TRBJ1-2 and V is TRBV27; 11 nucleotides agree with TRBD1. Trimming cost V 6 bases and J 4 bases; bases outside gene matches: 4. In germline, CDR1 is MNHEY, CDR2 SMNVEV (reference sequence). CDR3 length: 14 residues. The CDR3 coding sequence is TGTGCCAGCAGAAGGACAGGGGGCAGCTATGGCTACACCTTC. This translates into CASRRTGGSYGYTF.

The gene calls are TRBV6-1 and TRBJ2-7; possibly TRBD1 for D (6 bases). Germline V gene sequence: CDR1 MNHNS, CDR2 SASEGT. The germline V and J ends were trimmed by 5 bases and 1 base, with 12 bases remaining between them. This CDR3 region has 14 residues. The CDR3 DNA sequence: TGTGCCAGCAGTTCCTCTGACAGGTCCTACGAGCAGTACTTC. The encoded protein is CASSSSDRSYEQYF.

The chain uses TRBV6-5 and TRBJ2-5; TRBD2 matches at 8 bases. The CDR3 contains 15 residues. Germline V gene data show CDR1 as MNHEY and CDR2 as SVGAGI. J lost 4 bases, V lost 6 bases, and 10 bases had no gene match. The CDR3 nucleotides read TGTGCCAGCAGCCGGGGGGGGGCCGGAGGAGAGACCCAGTACTTC. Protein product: CASSRGGAGGETQYF.

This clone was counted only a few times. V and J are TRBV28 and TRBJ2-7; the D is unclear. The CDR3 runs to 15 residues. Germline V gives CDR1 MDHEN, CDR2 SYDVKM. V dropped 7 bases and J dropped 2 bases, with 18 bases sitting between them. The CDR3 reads CASTNAEASTYEQYF. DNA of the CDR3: TGTGCCAGCACAAACGCCGAGGCGTCTACCTACGAGCAGTACTTC.

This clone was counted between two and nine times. This CDR3 reads CASSSEGGSYGYTF. The CDR3 DNA reads TGCGCCAGCTCATCCGAGGGTGGGTCCTATGGCTACACCTTC. V usage is TRBV5-1 and J usage is TRBJ1-2; D unresolved. V was trimmed by 7 bases and J by 4 bases, leaving 17 bases between them. Germline-derived CDR1 and CDR2 are SGHRS and YFSETQ. The CDR3 runs 14 residues. Looking up the rest from reference TRBV5-1 and TRBJ1-2 gives the full variable domain: KAGVTQTPRYLIKTRGQQVTLSCSPISGHRSVSWYQQTPGQGLQFLFEYFSETQRNKGNFPGRFSGRQFSNSRSEMNVSTLELGDSALYLCASSSEGGSYGYTFGSGTRLTVV.

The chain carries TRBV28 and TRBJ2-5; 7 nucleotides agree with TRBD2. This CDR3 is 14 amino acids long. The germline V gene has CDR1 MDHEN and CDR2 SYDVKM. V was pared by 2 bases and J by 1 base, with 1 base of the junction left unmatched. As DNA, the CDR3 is TGTGCCAGCAGTTTACTAGCGGCCCAAGAGACCCAGTACTTC. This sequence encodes CASSLLAAQETQYF.

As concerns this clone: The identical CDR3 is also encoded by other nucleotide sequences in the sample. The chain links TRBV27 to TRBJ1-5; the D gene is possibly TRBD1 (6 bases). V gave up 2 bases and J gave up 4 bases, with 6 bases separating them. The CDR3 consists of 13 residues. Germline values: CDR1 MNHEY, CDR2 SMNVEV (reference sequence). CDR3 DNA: TGTGCCAGCAGTTTAAGGGGGAATCAGCCCCAGCATTTT. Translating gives CASSLRGNQPQHF.

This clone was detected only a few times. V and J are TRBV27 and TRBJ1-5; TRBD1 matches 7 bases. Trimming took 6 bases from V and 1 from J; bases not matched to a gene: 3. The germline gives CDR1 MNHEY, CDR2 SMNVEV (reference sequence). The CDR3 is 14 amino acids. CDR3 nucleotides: TGTGCCAGCAGCCAGGGGGTCAGCAATCAGCCCCAGCATTTT. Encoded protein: CASSQGVSNQPQHF.

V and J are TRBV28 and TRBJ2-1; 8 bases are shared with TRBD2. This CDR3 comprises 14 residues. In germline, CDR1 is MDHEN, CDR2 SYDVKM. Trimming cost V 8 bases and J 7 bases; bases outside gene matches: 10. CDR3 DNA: TGTGCCAGCTCCGACGGGGGGGCCGGGAATGAGCAGTTCTTC. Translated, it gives CASSDGGAGNEQFF.

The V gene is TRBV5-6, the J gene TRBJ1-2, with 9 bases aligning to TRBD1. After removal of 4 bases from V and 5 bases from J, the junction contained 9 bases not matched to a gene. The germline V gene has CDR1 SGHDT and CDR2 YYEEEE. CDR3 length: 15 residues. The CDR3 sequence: CASSGTGGAGYGYTF. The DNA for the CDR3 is TGTGCCAGCAGCGGCACAGGGGGCGCGGGGTATGGCTACACCTTC.

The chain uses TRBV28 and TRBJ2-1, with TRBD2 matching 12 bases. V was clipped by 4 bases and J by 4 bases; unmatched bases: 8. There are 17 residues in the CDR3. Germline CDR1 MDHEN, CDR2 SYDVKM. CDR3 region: CASSSRTLAGGYNEQFF. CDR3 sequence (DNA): TGTGCCAGCAGTTCCCGAACTCTAGCGGGAGGGTACAATGAGCAGTTCTTC.

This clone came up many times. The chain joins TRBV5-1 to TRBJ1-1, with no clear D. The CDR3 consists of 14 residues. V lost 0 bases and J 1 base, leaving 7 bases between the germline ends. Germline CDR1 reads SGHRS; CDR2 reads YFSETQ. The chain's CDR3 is CASSLVARNTEAFF. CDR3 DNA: TGCGCCAGCAGCTTGGTGGCCAGGAACACTGAAGCTTTCTTT.

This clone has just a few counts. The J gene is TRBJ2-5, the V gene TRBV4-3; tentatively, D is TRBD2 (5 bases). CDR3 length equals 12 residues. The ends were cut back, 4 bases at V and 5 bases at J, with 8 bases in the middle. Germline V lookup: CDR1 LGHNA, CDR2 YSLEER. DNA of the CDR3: TGCGCCAGCAGCCCGACGGGGGAGACCCAGTACTTC. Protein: CASSPTGETQYF.

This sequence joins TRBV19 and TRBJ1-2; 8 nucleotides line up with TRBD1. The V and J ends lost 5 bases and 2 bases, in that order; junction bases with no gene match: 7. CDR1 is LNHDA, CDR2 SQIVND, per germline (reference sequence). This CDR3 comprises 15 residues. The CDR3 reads CASSYSGQGNYGYTF. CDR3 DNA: TGTGCCAGTAGTTATTCCGGACAGGGCAACTATGGCTACACCTTC. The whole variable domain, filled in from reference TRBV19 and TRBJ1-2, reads DGGITQSPKYLFRKEGQNVTLSCEQNLNHDAMYWYRQDPGQGLRLIYYSQIVNDFQKGDIAEGYSVSREKKESFPLTVTSAQKNPTAFYLCASSYSGQGNYGYTFGSGTRLTVV.

In DNA form, the CDR3 reads TGTGCCTGGAGTCCGTCAGTTGGCTACACCTTC. It translates to CAWSPSVGYTF. This sequence joins TRBV30 and TRBJ1-2; no definite D call. The CDR3 length is 11 residues. Germline values: CDR1 GTSNPN, CDR2 SVGIG (reference sequence). The V end lost 2 bases, the J end lost 7 bases, and 8 bases lay between the germline ends.

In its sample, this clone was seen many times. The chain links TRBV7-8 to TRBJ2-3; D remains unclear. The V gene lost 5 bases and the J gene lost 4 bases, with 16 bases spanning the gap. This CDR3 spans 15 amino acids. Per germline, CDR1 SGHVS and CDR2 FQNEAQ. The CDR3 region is CASSAWSQRADTQYF. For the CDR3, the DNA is TGTGCCAGCAGCGCGTGGTCACAACGGGCAGATACGCAGTATTTT.

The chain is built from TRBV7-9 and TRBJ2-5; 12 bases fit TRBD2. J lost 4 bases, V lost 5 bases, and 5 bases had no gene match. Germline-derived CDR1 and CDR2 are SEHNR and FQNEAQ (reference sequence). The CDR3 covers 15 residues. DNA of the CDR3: TGTGCCAGCAGCACTAGCGGGGGGTTTTCAGAGACCCAGTACTTC. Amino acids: CASSTSGGFSETQYF.

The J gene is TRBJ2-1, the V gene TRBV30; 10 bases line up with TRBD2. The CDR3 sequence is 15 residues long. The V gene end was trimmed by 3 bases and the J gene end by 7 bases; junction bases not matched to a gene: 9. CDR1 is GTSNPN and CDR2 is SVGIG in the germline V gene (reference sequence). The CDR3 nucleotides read TGTGCCTGGAGAGAACCTAGCGGGAGCTTAAATGAGCAGTTCTTC. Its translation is CAWREPSGSLNEQFF. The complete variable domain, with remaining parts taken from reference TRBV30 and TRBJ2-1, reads SQTIHQWPATLVQPVGSPLSLECTVEGTSNPNLYWYRQAAGRGLQLLFYSVGIGQISSEVPQNLSASRPQDRQFILSSKKLLLSDSGFYLCAWREPSGSLNEQFFGPGTRLTVL.